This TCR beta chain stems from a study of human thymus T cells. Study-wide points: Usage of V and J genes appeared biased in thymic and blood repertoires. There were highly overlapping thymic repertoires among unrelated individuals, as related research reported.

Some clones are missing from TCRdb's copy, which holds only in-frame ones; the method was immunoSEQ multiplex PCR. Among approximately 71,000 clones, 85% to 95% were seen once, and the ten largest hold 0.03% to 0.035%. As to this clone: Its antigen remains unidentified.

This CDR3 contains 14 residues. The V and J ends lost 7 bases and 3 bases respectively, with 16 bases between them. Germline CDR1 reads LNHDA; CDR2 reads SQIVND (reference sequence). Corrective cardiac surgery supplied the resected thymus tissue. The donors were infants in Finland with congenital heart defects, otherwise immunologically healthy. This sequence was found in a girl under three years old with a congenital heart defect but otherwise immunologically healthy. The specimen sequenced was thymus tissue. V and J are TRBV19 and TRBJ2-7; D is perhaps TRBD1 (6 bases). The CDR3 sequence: CASTPKGQLYEQYF. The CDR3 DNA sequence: TGTGCCAGTACCCCGAAAGGACAGCTCTACGAGCAGTACTTC.